The 25 T cell receptor beta chains in this list originate from one sample, sequenced in a study of shared T cell receptors in the human thymus (TCRdb year 2021). Library generation was performed with the immunoSEQ multiplex PCR assay. TCRdb took this table from immuneACCESS and kept in-frame rearrangements with V and J called. Such tables lack part of the clones; where checked against another copy, unresolved V genes explain under half of the gap, and the rest is unexplained. Here the sample has fewer than 700,000 clones; roughly 90% occur a single time. Roughly 0.0097% of the sample goes to the ten largest clones. These same data were also listed under a study on human thymus T cells.

The sequencing sample was made of thymocytes. These receptors all come from a boy in the first two years of life with a congenital heart defect. Donor details come from another sample of the same person, matched by shared clones.

V gene TRBV5-4 combines with J gene TRBJ2-6; weak D call: TRBD2 (6 bases). Germline V gene data show CDR1 as SGHNT and CDR2 as YYREEE (reference sequence). The CDR3 runs to 19 residues. V was clipped by 6 bases and J by 0 bases, with 22 bases between them. In DNA, the CDR3 is TGTGCCAGCACCTTCCGCCTGGGACTTCAATCCTCTGGGGCCAACGTCCTGACTTTC. Its translation is CASTFRLGLQSSGANVLTF. Full variable domain (missing parts from reference TRBV5-4 and TRBJ2-6): ETGVTQSPTHLIKTRGQQVTLRCSSQSGHNTVSWYQQALGQGPQFIFQYYREEENGRGNFPPRFSGLQFPNYSSELNVNALELDDSALYLCASTFRLGLQSSGANVLTFGAGSRLTVL.

The V gene is TRBV6-6, the J gene TRBJ2-1; weak D call: TRBD1 (6 bases). CDR3 size: 13 residues. V dropped 2 bases and J dropped 10 bases, with 12 bases sitting between them. Per germline, CDR1 MNHNY and CDR2 SVGAGI (reference sequence). CDR3 nucleotides: TGTGCCAGCAGTTACGCTGGGGGCAGCGAGCAGTTCTTC. This sequence encodes CASSYAGGSEQFF.

The J gene is TRBJ1-1, the V gene TRBV30, with unresolved D. The CDR3 sequence is 13 residues long. V lost 1 base, J lost 1 base, and 7 bases lay in between. The germline CDR1 and CDR2 sequences are GTSNPN and SVGIG (reference sequence). Here the CDR3 DNA reads TGTGCCTGGAGTGCCGGTTGGAACACTGAAGCTTTCTTT. Protein product: CAWSAGWNTEAFF.

V usage is TRBV11-2 and J usage is TRBJ1-2, with 7 bases identical to TRBD1. CDR1 is SGHAT, CDR2 FQNNGV, per germline. CDR3 size: 12 residues. The V segment lost 4 bases and the J segment 8 bases; nucleotides outside the gene matches: 4. The CDR3 region is CASSSGQVGYTF. DNA of the CDR3: TGTGCCAGCAGCTCCGGACAGGTCGGCTACACCTTC.

V and J are TRBV9 and TRBJ2-5; 10 bases line up with TRBD2. The CDR3 has 14 amino acids. Trimming took 4 bases from V and 5 from J; bases not matched to a gene: 5. Germline V gene sequence: CDR1 SGDLS, CDR2 YYNGEE. The CDR3, as DNA: TGTGCCAGCAGCCCTAGCGGGAGTAAGGAGACCCAGTACTTC. Translating it yields CASSPSGSKETQYF.

The V call is TRBV29-1, the J call TRBJ2-7, with D possibly matching TRBD2 (7 bases). The CDR3 runs 13 residues. V lost 5 bases, J lost 5 bases, and 16 bases lay in between. Germline values: CDR1 SQVTM, CDR2 ANQGSEA. This chain's CDR3 is CSVRRPGGHEQYF. The CDR3 nucleotides are TGCAGCGTTAGGAGGCCCGGGGGGCACGAGCAGTACTTC.

This clone was counted a single time. The rearrangement uses TRBV5-8 and TRBJ1-3; D gene ambiguous. Trimming removed 1 base from V and 0 bases from J, with 17 bases in between. This CDR3 spans 18 amino acids. The germline V gene encodes CDR1 SGHTS and CDR2 YDEGEE. CDR3 nucleotides: TGTGCCAGCAGCTTGTACGGCGGCAACCCTTCCTCTGGAAACACCATATATTTT. It translates to CASSLYGGNPSSGNTIYF.

V usage is TRBV4-2 and J usage is TRBJ2-1; 8 bases match TRBD2. After removal of 0 bases from V and 1 base from J, the junction contained 8 bases not matched to a gene. Germline V lookup: CDR1 LGHNA, CDR2 YNFKEQ. The CDR3 covers 18 residues. The DNA for the CDR3 is TGTGCCAGCAGCCAAGAAGGAAGCCGCGGGAGGTCCTACAATGAGCAGTTCTTC. Translating gives CASSQEGSRGRSYNEQFF.

The CDR3 spells CASSLEESSGATNTGELFF. The DNA for the CDR3 is TGTGCCAGCAGCTTAGAAGAGTCTAGCGGAGCGACGAACACCGGGGAGCTGTTTTTT. The genes are TRBV7-9 and TRBJ2-2; 7 bases agree with TRBD2. J gave up 0 bases and V 1 base, and 11 bases lay outside the gene matches. This CDR3 is 19 amino acids long. Germline CDR1 reads SEHNR; CDR2 reads FQNEAQ (reference sequence).

V is TRBV7-4 and J is TRBJ1-2; 9 positions match TRBD1. The V and J ends lost 1 base and 2 bases, in that order; junction bases with no gene match: 14. From germline, CDR1 is SGHVT and CDR2 SQSDAQ. CDR3 length: 19 amino acids. The CDR3 sequence: CASSLVQGATLGRNYGYTF. In DNA, the CDR3 is TGTGCCAGCAGCTTAGTACAGGGGGCGACCCTGGGCCGGAACTATGGCTACACCTTC.

The chain employs TRBV20-1 and TRBJ2-5; D remains unclear. The J call may be wrong; the DNA end is better matched by TRBJ2-7. The CDR3 has 10 residues. The germline V gene encodes CDR1 DFQATT and CDR2 SNEGSKA (reference sequence). The CDR3 is CSAMGYEQYF. The CDR3 DNA reads as TGCAGTGCCATGGGCTACGAGCAGTACTTC.

The chain joins TRBV4-3 to TRBJ1-1, with 9 bases matching TRBD1. Germline V gene lookup returns CDR1 LGHNA and CDR2 YSLEER. CDR3 length: 22 residues. V lost 0 bases, J lost 4 bases, and 24 bases stayed unmatched. The CDR3 loop reads CASSQDQRRADRGSNGVTEAFF. CDR3 DNA sequence: TGCGCCAGCAGCCAAGATCAAAGGAGGGCCGACAGGGGGTCAAATGGGGTCACTGAAGCTTTCTTT.

CDR3 amino acids: CASSQVLGTAYEQYF. The CDR3 nucleotides are TGCGCCAGCAGCCAAGTGCTCGGGACTGCCTACGAGCAGTACTTC. The chain combines TRBV4-1 with TRBJ2-7; D is possibly TRBD2 (6 bases). The CDR3 contains 15 residues. V shed 1 base and J shed 2 bases, with 12 bases lying between them. Germline-derived CDR1 and CDR2 are MGHRA and YSYEKL.

The V and J genes are TRBV25-1 and TRBJ2-3, with a tentative D call TRBD1 (5 bases). This CDR3 region has 12 residues. The V end lost 8 bases, the J end lost 3 bases, and 9 bases lay between the germline ends. Per germline, CDR1 MGHDK and CDR2 SYGVNS. The CDR3 nucleotides read TGTGCCAGCCGCAGACAGACAGATACGCAGTATTTT. Amino acids: CASRRQTDTQYF.

V is TRBV27 and J is TRBJ2-3, with 14 positions matching TRBD2. Germline loops: CDR1 MNHEY, CDR2 SMNVEV (reference sequence). This CDR3 is 18 amino acids long. V lost 5 bases to trimming and J lost 4 bases; unmatched junction nucleotides: 11. The DNA of the CDR3 is TGTGCCAGCAGTCCACCTGGGACTAGCGGGAGCCCACCAGATACGCAGTATTTT. Residues: CASSPPGTSGSPPDTQYF.

The chain recombines TRBV12-5 with TRBJ2-3, with D possibly TRBD2 on 6 matching bases. Germline lookup yields CDR1 LGHNT and CDR2 FRNRAP. The germline V and J ends were trimmed by 1 base and 0 bases, with 17 bases remaining between them. This CDR3 is built from 18 residues. CDR3 DNA: TGTGCTAGTGGTTTGGAAGGGAGGACCTTCTCTAGCACAGATACGCAGTATTTT. Its protein product is CASGLEGRTFSSTDTQYF.

This clone came up a few times. This chain uses TRBV25-1 with TRBJ2-1, with D uncertain. In germline, CDR1 is MGHDK, CDR2 SYGVNS. Between the trimmed V and J ends, which lost 5 bases and 0 bases, there was a span of 17 bases. This CDR3 region has 17 residues. Here the CDR3 DNA reads TGTGCCAGCAGTCCCATCCGAAGCGCCAGCTCCTACAATGAGCAGTTCTTC. Its translation is CASSPIRSASSYNEQFF.

V and J are TRBV7-2 and TRBJ2-2; TRBD2 agrees at 8 bases. The germline V gene has CDR1 SGHTA and CDR2 FQGNSA. With 0 bases clipped from V and 6 bases from J, the junction kept 12 bases outside the gene matches. There are 18 residues in the CDR3. Here the CDR3 DNA reads TGTGCCAGCAGCTTAGCGCTTTTTATCGGGAGGGTTGCCGGGGAGCTGTTTTTT. It translates to CASSLALFIGRVAGELFF. Filled out from reference TRBV7-2 and TRBJ2-2, the complete variable domain reads GAGVSQSPSNKVTEKGKDVELRCDPISGHTALYWYRQSLGQGLEFLIYFQGNSAPDKSGLPSDRFSAERTGGSVSTLTIQRTQQEDSAVYLCASSLALFIGRVAGELFFGEGSRLTVL.

The chain couples TRBV2 to TRBJ1-2; D gene unclear. Germline V gene data show CDR1 as SNHLY and CDR2 as FYNNEI. V was trimmed by 6 bases and J by 8 bases, leaving 10 bases between them. The CDR3 totals 11 residues. The CDR3 DNA follows: TGTGCCAGCAGGCAGGCGCCAGGCTACACCTTC. This sequence encodes CASRQAPGYTF.

This sequence joins TRBV27 and TRBJ2-1; 8 nucleotides line up with TRBD2. CDR1 is MNHEY, CDR2 SMNVEV, per germline (reference sequence). The CDR3 is 15 amino acids. Trimming removed 8 bases from V and 1 base from J; junction bases left unmatched: 7. The DNA for the CDR3 is TGTGCCAGCTTCGGGAGGGCCATATCCTACAATGAGCAGTTCTTC. Its translation is CASFGRAISYNEQFF.

The V and J genes are TRBV28 and TRBJ1-5; 9 nucleotides agree with TRBD1. The trim removed 4 bases at V and 1 base at J, leaving 14 bases unmatched. The CDR3 consists of 19 residues. Looked up from germline, CDR1 is MDHEN and CDR2 is SYDVKM. The CDR3 is CASSSMGQGFGSSNQPQHF. CDR3 nucleotide sequence: TGTGCCAGCAGTTCTATGGGACAGGGTTTCGGTTCGAGCAATCAGCCCCAGCATTTT.

The chain carries TRBV5-4 and TRBJ2-1; 8 bases agree with TRBD2. The germline gives CDR1 SGHNT, CDR2 YYREEE (reference sequence). This CDR3 has 16 residues. V was pared by 5 bases and J by 5 bases, with 12 bases of the junction left unmatched. CDR3 protein: CASSPRAGVRDNEQFF. Here the CDR3 DNA reads TGTGCCAGCAGTCCCCGAGCGGGAGTAAGGGACAATGAGCAGTTCTTC.

The chain is built from TRBV4-3 and TRBJ1-2; possible D gene TRBD1, 6 bases. Trimming shortened V by 2 bases and J by 2 bases, and 12 bases separated the two germline ends. This CDR3 is built from 15 residues. Per the germline V gene, CDR1 is LGHNA and CDR2 is YSLEER. The CDR3 DNA sequence: TGCGCCAGCAGCCAATCTCCGACAGGCAACTATGGCTACACCTTC. This gives the protein CASSQSPTGNYGYTF.

The genes are TRBV7-9 and TRBJ1-3, with TRBD1 as a possible D gene (6 bases). The germline V and J ends were trimmed by 5 bases and 0 bases, with 20 bases remaining between them. The CDR3 runs 18 residues. From germline, CDR1 is SEHNR and CDR2 FQNEAQ (reference sequence). CDR3 amino acids: CASSPPFAGALSGNTIYF. CDR3 bases: TGTGCCAGCAGCCCCCCTTTTGCAGGGGCCCTCTCTGGAAACACCATATATTTT.

V is TRBV4-1 and J is TRBJ2-2; TRBD2 aligns across 9 bases. V was clipped by 2 bases and J by 7 bases; unmatched bases: 5. CDR1 is MGHRA, CDR2 YSYEKL, per germline. The CDR3 contains 15 residues. The CDR3 nucleotides are TGCGCCAGCAGCCAACGGGGACTAGCTTTCGGGGAGCTGTTTTTT. Its translation: CASSQRGLAFGELFF.